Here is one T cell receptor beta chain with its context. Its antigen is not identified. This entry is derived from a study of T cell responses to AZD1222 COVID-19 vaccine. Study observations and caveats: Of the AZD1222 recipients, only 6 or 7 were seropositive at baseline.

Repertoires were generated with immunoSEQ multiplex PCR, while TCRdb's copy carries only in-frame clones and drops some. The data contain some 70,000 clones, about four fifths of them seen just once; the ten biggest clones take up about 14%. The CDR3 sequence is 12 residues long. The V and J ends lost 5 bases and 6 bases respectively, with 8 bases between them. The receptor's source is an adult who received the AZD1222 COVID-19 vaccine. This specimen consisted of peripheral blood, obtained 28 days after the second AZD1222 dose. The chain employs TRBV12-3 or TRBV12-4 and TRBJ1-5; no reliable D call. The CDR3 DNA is TGTGCCAGCAGTCAACAACGTCAGCCCCAGCATTTT. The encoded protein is CASSQQRQPQHF.